Below are 21 T cell receptor beta chains sequenced from a single sample in a study of T cells in Graves' hyperthyroidism and ophthalmopathy. TCR beta CDR3 region amplification was performed from RNA transcripts. Researchers ran a first-round RT-PCR on the TCR CDR3 using the HTBI primer set. A single record per CDR3 protein comes from TCRdb applying MiXCR to the multiplex PCR reads. The repertoire consists of around 300,000 distinct CDR3 sequences, with 20% to 30% occurring once and the leading ten covering 25% to 30%. Sequencing was done on a sample of blood. The receptors stem from a man aged 35 to 55 with Graves' hyperthyroidism that later progressed to Graves' ophthalmopathy.

This clonotype was seen at least ten times. The V call is TRBV20-1, the J call TRBJ2-2; 7 nucleotides match TRBD1. The germline gives CDR1 DFQATT, CDR2 SNEGSKA (reference sequence). J lost 4 bases, V lost 6 bases, and 8 bases had no gene match. CDR3 size: 14 residues. The CDR3 DNA sequence: TGCAGTGCGAGTCGGGACAGCGTCACCGGGGAGCTGTTTTTT. Amino acid sequence: CSASRDSVTGELFF.

At least ten counts were recorded for this clonotype. This sequence joins TRBV10-1 and TRBJ1-5, with TRBD1 as a possible D gene (5 bases). V shed 3 bases and J shed 6 bases, with 12 bases lying between them. The CDR3 is made up of 14 amino acids. Germline V gene sequence: CDR1 WNHNN, CDR2 SYGVQD (reference sequence). The CDR3: CASSDLPRVQPQHF. In DNA form, the CDR3 reads TGCGCCAGCAGTGATTTGCCCAGGGTTCAGCCCCAGCATTTT.

This clonotype was seen at least ten times. The V call is TRBV24-1, the J call TRBJ1-5; no definite D call. The CDR3 contains 14 residues. The V gene's germline CDR1 is KGHDR and CDR2 SFDVKD. The ends were cut back, 0 bases at V and 1 base at J, with 3 bases in the middle. The CDR3 reads CATSDLYSNQPQHF. CDR3 sequence (DNA): TGTGCCACCAGTGATTTGTACAGCAATCAGCCCCAGCATTTT.

Here the CDR3 reads CASRDDPYEAFF. CDR3 DNA sequence: TGTGCCAGCAGGGATGATCCATATGAAGCTTTCTTT. The chain carries TRBV25-1 and TRBJ1-1; no clear D gene. Germline lookup yields CDR1 MGHDK and CDR2 SYGVNS. The CDR3 extends over 12 amino acids. The V and J ends lost 6 bases and 7 bases respectively, with 12 bases between them. Filled out from reference TRBV25-1 and TRBJ1-1, the complete variable domain reads EADIYQTPRYLVIGTGKKITLECSQTMGHDKMYWYQQDPGMELHLIHYSYGVNSTEKGDLSSESTVSRIRTEHFPLTLESARPSHTSQYLCASRDDPYEAFFGQGTRLTVV.

V is TRBV7-4 and J is TRBJ2-7; D could derive from TRBD1 or TRBD2 (5 bases each). The CDR3 totals 15 residues. From germline, CDR1 is SGHVT and CDR2 SQSDAQ. V was shortened by 5 bases and J by 3 bases, with 17 bases between the two germline ends. The DNA of the CDR3 is TGTGCCAGCAGCCCCGGGACCGGGGCCAACTACGAGCAGTACTTC. Translating it yields CASSPGTGANYEQYF. The complete variable domain, with remaining parts taken from reference TRBV7-4 and TRBJ2-7, reads GAGVSQSPRYKVAKRGRDVALRCDSISGHVTLYWYRQTLGQGSEVLTYSQSDAQRDKSGRPSGRFSAERPERSVSTLKIQRTEQGDSAVYLCASSPGTGANYEQYFGPGTRLTVT.

This clonotype was observed many times. The chain combines TRBV15 with TRBJ1-1; D is unresolved. Germline-derived CDR1 and CDR2 are LNHNV and YYDKDF (reference sequence). Trimming pared 1 base from V and 0 bases from J, leaving 3 bases between. There are 13 residues in the CDR3. The CDR3, as DNA: TGTGCCACCAGCAGAGCGGTGAACACTGAAGCTTTCTTT. Amino acids: CATSRAVNTEAFF.

This clonotype was recorded at least ten times. This chain joins TRBV5-4 and TRBJ2-2; 9 bases are shared with TRBD1. The CDR3 runs to 18 residues. Unmatched junction bases numbered 6, after V lost 0 bases and J lost 0 bases. CDR1 is SGHNT and CDR2 is YYREEE in the germline V gene (reference sequence). The CDR3 nucleotides are TGTGCCAGCAGCTTGGCCTCACAGGGGGCGGCGAACACCGGGGAGCTGTTTTTT. Translation gives CASSLASQGAANTGELFF.

This clonotype appeared many times. The J gene is TRBJ2-5, the V gene TRBV9; a possible D gene is TRBD1 (5 bases). This CDR3 spans 13 amino acids. CDR1 and CDR2 from the germline V gene are SGDLS and YYNGEE. V shed 4 bases and J shed 4 bases, with 11 bases lying between them. The CDR3 DNA is TGTGCCAGCAGCTCACGACAGCTAGAGACCCAGTACTTC. The encoded protein is CASSSRQLETQYF.

The rearrangement uses TRBV20-1 and TRBJ2-5; 13 nucleotides align to TRBD2. With 6 bases clipped from V and 1 base from J, the junction kept 5 bases outside the gene matches. Germline V CDR1 and CDR2: DFQATT, SNEGSKA (reference sequence). This CDR3 comprises 15 residues. CDR3 in amino acids: CSAPGTSGVQETQYF. The CDR3 nucleotides read TGCAGTGCACCGGGGACTAGCGGGGTCCAAGAGACCCAGTACTTC.

The chain is built from TRBV6-2 or TRBV6-3 and TRBJ2-7; a weak D match, TRBD1 (6 bases). This CDR3 has 16 residues. CDR1 is MNHEY, CDR2 SVGEGT, per germline. V was shortened by 0 bases and J by 0 bases, with 12 bases between the two germline ends. The CDR3 sequence: CASSYSSDSPSYEQYF. The CDR3 nucleotides are TGTGCCAGCAGTTACTCTTCGGACAGTCCCTCCTACGAGCAGTACTTC.

This chain uses TRBV28 with TRBJ2-4; D call uncertain. V lost 7 bases, J lost 0 bases, and 13 bases lay in between. CDR1 is MDHEN, CDR2 SYDVKM, per germline. The CDR3 totals 15 residues. CDR3 protein: CASNTLRSAKNIQYF. As DNA, the CDR3 is TGTGCCAGCAATACTCTAAGATCAGCCAAAAACATTCAGTACTTC.

J is TRBJ2-7 and V is TRBV6-1; D is ambiguous. The CDR3 extends over 14 amino acids. V was trimmed by 2 bases and J by 3 bases, leaving 11 bases between them. CDR1 and CDR2 from the germline V gene are MNHNS and SASEGT. CDR3 sequence reads: CASSESFVIYEQYF. The CDR3 DNA reads TGTGCCAGCAGTGAAAGTTTCGTAATCTACGAGCAGTACTTC.

A note on this clonotype: An end of the junction does not agree with germline; a read error may underlie this. This sequence joins TRBV6-2 or TRBV6-3 and TRBJ2-5; TRBD2 might be the D (6 bases). The germline gives CDR1 MNHEY, CDR2 SVGEGT. The CDR3 is 18 residues long. The CDR3, as DNA: TGTGCCAGCAGTTACTCGTTCCGGGACTCAGCACTCGCGCTCGAAGAGGACTTC. Amino acid sequence: CASSYSFRDSALALEEDF.

This clonotype turned up a few times. The chain joins TRBV29-1 to TRBJ2-5; D possibly corresponds to TRBD1 (6 bases). Germline CDR1 and CDR2: SQVTM and ANQGSEA. Trimming left V 5 bases short and J 1 base short, with 8 bases between. This CDR3 region has 12 residues. CDR3 DNA sequence: TGCAGCGTTTTGGACAGCCAAGAGACCCAGTACTTC. This sequence encodes CSVLDSQETQYF. The full variable domain, its missing parts supplied by reference TRBV29-1 and TRBJ2-5, is SAVISQKPSRDICQRGTSLTIQCQVDSQVTMMFWYRQQPGQSLTLIATANQGSEATYESGFVIDKFPISRPNLTFSTLTVSNMSPEDSSIYLCSVLDSQETQYFGPGTRLLVL.

The V call is TRBV7-2, the J call TRBJ2-2, with a weak D call TRBD2 (6 bases). Germline V gene data show CDR1 as SGHTA and CDR2 as FQGNSA. The length of the CDR3 is 14 residues. Trimming took 7 bases from V and 5 from J, leaving 14 bases between them. The CDR3 loop is CASNVLGGTGELFF. The CDR3 nucleotides are TGTGCCAGCAACGTTCTCGGGGGTACCGGGGAGCTGTTTTTT. The full variable domain, with the rest looked up from reference TRBV7-2 and TRBJ2-2, is GAGVSQSPSNKVTEKGKDVELRCDPISGHTALYWYRQSLGQGLEFLIYFQGNSAPDKSGLPSDRFSAERTGGSVSTLTIQRTQQEDSAVYLCASNVLGGTGELFFGEGSRLTVL.

The CDR3 region has the DNA TGTGCCAGCAGCTTGGACAGGGGAGAGAACACTGAAGCTTTCTTT. It translates to CASSLDRGENTEAFF. The chain recombines TRBV7-2 with TRBJ1-1, with 9 bases lining up with TRBD1. This CDR3 has 15 amino acids. Germline CDR1 SGHTA, CDR2 FQGNSA. The trim removed 3 bases at V and 1 base at J, leaving 3 bases unmatched. Filled out from reference TRBV7-2 and TRBJ1-1, the complete variable domain reads GAGVSQSPSNKVTEKGKDVELRCDPISGHTALYWYRQSLGQGLEFLIYFQGNSAPDKSGLPSDRFSAERTGGSVSTLTIQRTQQEDSAVYLCASSLDRGENTEAFFGQGTRLTVV.

This clonotype was recorded many times. The rearrangement links TRBV5-1 to TRBJ2-5, with D perhaps matching TRBD2 (5 bases). The germline V gene has CDR1 SGHRS and CDR2 YFSETQ. The CDR3 runs to 14 residues. Trimming pared 2 bases from V and 2 bases from J, leaving 10 bases between. CDR3 amino acids: CASSLAASQETQYF. CDR3 nucleotides: TGCGCCAGCAGCTTAGCGGCAAGTCAAGAGACCCAGTACTTC.

This clonotype was seen a few times. The chain couples TRBV10-2 to TRBJ2-4; D is unresolved. The CDR3 spans 13 residues. Germline V gene data show CDR1 as WSHSY and CDR2 as SAAADI. Between the trimmed V and J ends, which lost 8 bases and 3 bases, there was a span of 11 bases. The chain's CDR3 is CASLPDLKNIQYF. In nucleotides, the CDR3 is TGCGCCAGCTTGCCGGACCTCAAAAACATTCAGTACTTC.

This clonotype was counted many times. V is TRBV5-1 and J is TRBJ2-7; 7 bases fit TRBD2. The CDR3 loop spans 14 amino acids. Germline CDR1 SGHRS, CDR2 YFSETQ. V shed 1 base, J shed 2 bases, and the junction held 3 bases outside the gene matches. The CDR3 DNA is TGCGCCAGCAGCTTGCCGGGGAGGGCCTACGAGCAGTACTTC. Protein sequence: CASSLPGRAYEQYF.

This clonotype was seen ten or more times. The rearrangement joins TRBV29-1 to TRBJ2-5; no firm D call. V was trimmed by 7 bases and J by 2 bases, leaving 5 bases between them. The CDR3 has 10 residues. Per germline, CDR1 SQVTM and CDR2 ANQGSEA. Written as DNA, the CDR3 is TGCAGCGCACGACAAGAGACCCAGTACTTC. Translated: CSARQETQYF.

The sample holds many counts of this clonotype. V gene TRBV2 combines with J gene TRBJ2-7; 9 nucleotides align to TRBD2. V was pared by 2 bases and J by 3 bases, with 5 bases of the junction left unmatched. Germline-derived CDR1 and CDR2 are SNHLY and FYNNEI. The length of the CDR3 is 15 residues. The CDR3 is CASSETSGYFYEQYF. CDR3 coding DNA: TGTGCCAGCAGTGAAACTAGCGGGTACTTCTACGAGCAGTACTTC.